What follows are 32 T cell receptor beta chains derived from one specimen sequenced in a study of CD8 T cells in Susac syndrome. cDNA came from roughly 0.53 to 1 ug RNA primed by random hexamers. Each CDR3 protein is one row after TCRdb ran MiXCR on the immunoSEQ multiplex PCR reads. The table includes around 150,000 distinct CDR3 sequences, 85% to 95% detected once. Sequencing used CD4+ T cells from PBMCs. The source of these receptors is a human donor in good health.

The chain couples TRBV12-3 or TRBV12-4 to TRBJ2-3; D possibly corresponds to TRBD1 (5 bases). The CDR3 runs 12 residues. V lost 8 bases and J lost 6, with 12 bases in between. As DNA, the CDR3 is TGTGCCAGCGGCTTCCGACAGGATACGCAGTATTTT. It translates to CASGFRQDTQYF.

The rearrangement joins TRBV30 to TRBJ1-5; unclear D gene. In germline, CDR1 is GTSNPN, CDR2 SVGIG (reference sequence). The V end lost 0 bases, the J end lost 2 bases, and 8 bases lay between the germline ends. The CDR3 consists of 14 residues. The CDR3 DNA reads as TGTGCCTGGAGTGTACTGGGCGGCAATCAGCCCCAGCATTTT. Translating gives CAWSVLGGNQPQHF.

The chain uses TRBV15 and TRBJ2-5; D unclear. The V gene's germline CDR1 is LNHNV and CDR2 YYDKDF (reference sequence). The CDR3 has 14 residues. Trimming shortened V by 0 bases and J by 1 base, and 6 bases separated the two germline ends. The CDR3 sequence: CATSRDLSQETQYF. The CDR3 DNA is TGTGCCACCAGCAGAGACCTGAGCCAAGAGACCCAGTACTTC.

The chain couples TRBV29-1 to TRBJ2-1, with a tentative D call TRBD1 (6 bases). The CDR3 is 12 amino acids. V shed 5 bases and J shed 8 bases, with 13 bases lying between them. Germline V lookup: CDR1 SQVTM, CDR2 ANQGSEA. The CDR3 loop is CSVRQAGDEQFF. CDR3 sequence (DNA): TGCAGCGTTAGACAGGCCGGGGATGAGCAGTTCTTC.

The chain recombines TRBV14 with TRBJ1-1; the D is unclear. Germline CDR1 reads SGHDN; CDR2 reads FVKESK. Trimming took 4 bases from V and 0 from J, leaving 6 bases between them. The CDR3 length is 13 residues. This chain's CDR3 is CASSPHLNTEAFF. The DNA for the CDR3 is TGTGCCAGCAGCCCCCACTTGAACACTGAAGCTTTCTTT.

V and J are TRBV7-3 and TRBJ1-1, with TRBD1 matching over 8 bases. Germline values: CDR1 SGHTA, CDR2 FQGTGA. Unmatched junction bases numbered 10, after V lost 5 bases and J lost 11 bases. CDR3 length: 13 residues. The CDR3 DNA follows: TGTGCCAGCAGCCCCGGACAGGGAAAGAAGGCTTTCTTT. It specifies CASSPGQGKKAFF.

This chain connects TRBV3-1 to TRBJ2-5; TRBD1 aligns across 7 bases. V was pared by 2 bases and J by 2 bases, with 5 bases of the junction left unmatched. Germline V gene data show CDR1 as LGHDT and CDR2 as YNNKEL (reference sequence). The CDR3 loop spans 15 amino acids. The CDR3 region is CASSQIGTEQETQYF. In DNA, the CDR3 is TGTGCCAGCAGCCAAATTGGGACAGAACAAGAGACCCAGTACTTC.

The chain recombines TRBV9 with TRBJ2-1; TRBD2 matches at 12 bases. Germline-derived CDR1 and CDR2 are SGDLS and YYNGEE. The CDR3 is 15 amino acids. The V segment lost 0 bases and the J segment 15 bases; nucleotides outside the gene matches: 10. CDR3: CASSVGTSGAERGFF. In DNA form, the CDR3 reads TGTGCCAGCAGCGTAGGGACTAGCGGGGCTGAGAGAGGGTTCTTC.

The chain uses TRBV3-1 and TRBJ2-1; D not certain. Trimming removed 1 base from V and 8 bases from J, with 9 bases in between. The CDR3 sequence is 13 residues long. Per the germline V gene, CDR1 is LGHDT and CDR2 is YNNKEL (reference sequence). This CDR3 reads CASSQGFGYEQFF. The CDR3 bases are TGTGCCAGCAGCCAAGGCTTCGGCTATGAGCAGTTCTTC.

The chain has TRBV19 and TRBJ1-2; D not certain. V was pared by 7 bases and J by 0 bases, with 21 bases between. The CDR3 loop spans 17 amino acids. The germline gives CDR1 LNHDA, CDR2 SQIVND (reference sequence). CDR3 loop: CASKKRTQVSANYGYTF. CDR3 DNA sequence: TGTGCCAGTAAAAAACGGACGCAGGTCTCGGCTAACTATGGCTACACCTTC.

The chain links TRBV4-2 to TRBJ2-2; TRBD1 agrees at 7 bases. The V gene's germline CDR1 is LGHNA and CDR2 YNFKEQ. The J segment lost 5 bases and the V segment lost 2 bases, leaving 5 bases of the junction unmatched. The CDR3 runs to 15 residues. The CDR3 sequence: CASSQQTGTTGELFF. The CDR3 DNA reads as TGTGCCAGCAGCCAACAGACAGGGACGACCGGGGAGCTGTTTTTT.

The chain couples TRBV29-1 to TRBJ2-3; 14 bases are shared with TRBD2. Trimming at V came to 3 bases and at J to 3 bases, leaving 5 bases not matched to a gene. CDR3 length: 16 residues. The germline gives CDR1 SQVTM, CDR2 ANQGSEA. In DNA form, the CDR3 reads TGCAGCGTTGACCCGACTAGCGGGGGGGTTACAGATACGCAGTATTTT. Its protein product is CSVDPTSGGVTDTQYF.

J is TRBJ2-1 and V is TRBV4-2; the match to TRBD1 covers 8 bases. CDR3 length: 14 residues. Germline V gene data show CDR1 as LGHNA and CDR2 as YNFKEQ. Unmatched junction bases numbered 6, after V lost 4 bases and J lost 7 bases. The chain's CDR3 is CASSRANRGNEQFF. The CDR3 coding sequence is TGTGCCAGCAGCCGTGCTAACAGGGGGAATGAGCAGTTCTTC.

The chain carries TRBV29-1 and TRBJ1-2, with 8 bases fitting TRBD1. Germline V gene data show CDR1 as SQVTM and CDR2 as ANQGSEA. The V and J ends lost 4 bases and 1 base, in that order; junction bases with no gene match: 8. There are 15 residues in the CDR3. In nucleotides, the CDR3 is TGCAGCGTTGGAGAGACAGGGGTCAGTAACTATGGCTACACCTTC. Amino acids: CSVGETGVSNYGYTF.

V gene TRBV7-3 combines with J gene TRBJ2-2; D is undetermined. V was cut by 1 base and J by 2 bases, with 11 bases left in between. The CDR3 length is 16 residues. Per the germline V gene, CDR1 is SGHTA and CDR2 is FQGTGA. The CDR3, as DNA: TGTGCCAGCAGCTTAAAGTCAGCTCAAAACACCGGGGAGCTGTTTTTT. Protein sequence: CASSLKSAQNTGELFF.

The chain is built from TRBV5-1 and TRBJ1-4, with 10 bases aligning to TRBD1. In germline, CDR1 is SGHRS, CDR2 YFSETQ. The V and J ends lost 4 bases and 8 bases, in that order; junction bases with no gene match: 8. The CDR3 totals 15 residues. The CDR3 nucleotides are TGCGCCAGCAGCGTGACCGGGACAGGGGAGGAAAAACTGTTTTTT. Translated, it gives CASSVTGTGEEKLFF.

The chain combines TRBV20-1 with TRBJ1-1, with D maybe TRBD1 (5 bases). The V end was cut by 0 bases, the J end by 6 bases, with 11 bases between. The CDR3 consists of 13 residues. Germline assignment: CDR1 DFQATT and CDR2 SNEGSKA (reference sequence). CDR3 nucleotides: TGCAGTGCTAGAGAGGGCAGGGAGGCTGAAGCTTTCTTT. It codes for CSAREGREAEAFF.

The chain employs TRBV20-1 and TRBJ2-7; D uncertain. Germline-derived CDR1 and CDR2 are DFQATT and SNEGSKA (reference sequence). CDR3 length: 17 amino acids. V shed 1 base and J shed 3 bases, with 22 bases lying between them. CDR3 coding DNA: TGCAGTGCTAGAGCAGCAGCAAACCTCGGTCCTAGCTACGAGCAGTACTTC. This codes for CSARAAANLGPSYEQYF.

V and J are TRBV12-3 or TRBV12-4 and TRBJ1-5; 8 nucleotides line up with TRBD1. J lost 9 bases, V lost 4 bases, and 11 bases had no gene match. The CDR3 loop spans 15 amino acids. The CDR3 protein is CASSWADRGRTPQHF. Written as DNA, the CDR3 is TGTGCCAGCAGTTGGGCAGACAGGGGCCGCACGCCCCAGCATTTT.

The chain uses TRBV19 and TRBJ1-5, with a possible D match to TRBD1 (6 bases). Trimming removed 3 bases at V and 6 bases at J, with 12 bases between. The CDR3 covers 14 residues. Per germline, CDR1 LNHDA and CDR2 SQIVND (reference sequence). This chain's CDR3 is CASSIKGGGQPQHF. In DNA, the CDR3 is TGTGCCAGTAGTATTAAGGGGGGAGGTCAGCCCCAGCATTTT.

On this clonotype: The limits of the CDR3 on the DNA are not certain, so only TCRdb's listed CDR3 is given. The chain joins TRBV14 to TRBJ2-2. Germline assignment: CDR1 SGHDN and CDR2 FVKESK. The length of the CDR3 is 16 amino acids, counting both ends. CDR3 sequence reads: CASSHGETVTPGSCFF.

The rearrangement joins TRBV18 to TRBJ2-3; D remains unclear. The V gene's germline CDR1 is KGHSH and CDR2 LQKENI. CDR3 length equals 13 residues. The V end lost 6 bases, the J end lost 4 bases, and 11 bases lay between the germline ends. The CDR3 nucleotides read TGTGCCAGCTCGGGGATAGAACCAGATACGCAGTATTTT. This encodes CASSGIEPDTQYF.

The gene calls are TRBV29-1 and TRBJ2-5; D remains ambiguous. V lost 4 bases, J lost 1 base, and 7 bases lay in between. This CDR3 region has 12 residues. Germline V lookup: CDR1 SQVTM, CDR2 ANQGSEA. The CDR3 here is CSVAHVQETQYF. The CDR3 DNA follows: TGCAGCGTTGCTCACGTCCAAGAGACCCAGTACTTC.

This clonotype is a singleton in its sample. This chain connects TRBV12-3 or TRBV12-4 to TRBJ2-7, with D perhaps given as TRBD1 or TRBD2 (5 bases each). The CDR3 length is 13 residues. V lost 2 bases and J 6 bases, leaving 11 bases between the germline ends. The CDR3 nucleotides read TGTGCCAGCAGTTTAAATGGGGGTACCGAGCAGTACTTC. This codes for CASSLNGGTEQYF.

The chain uses TRBV9 and TRBJ2-7, with D maybe TRBD2 (5 bases). Per germline, CDR1 SGDLS and CDR2 YYNGEE. The CDR3 spans 15 residues. V was pared by 1 base and J by 3 bases, with 14 bases between. The CDR3 is CASSVRASGSYEQYF. CDR3 sequence (DNA): TGTGCCAGCAGCGTAAGGGCCAGCGGAAGCTACGAGCAGTACTTC.

The genes are TRBV6-5 and TRBJ2-7, with 7 nucleotides matching TRBD2. V trimming: 0 bases; J trimming: 0 bases; junction bases outside the gene matches: 8. CDR1 is MNHEY, CDR2 SVGAGI, per germline. The CDR3 contains 17 residues. CDR3 amino acids: CASSYSVTSSYSYEQYF. The CDR3, as DNA: TGTGCCAGCAGTTACTCGGTGACTAGCTCTTACTCCTACGAGCAGTACTTC.

V and J are TRBV18 and TRBJ2-5, with 9 positions matching TRBD1. There are 16 residues in the CDR3. The junction had 7 bases not matched to a gene; V was cut back by 3 bases and J by 2 bases. Germline V CDR1 and CDR2: KGHSH, LQKENI. CDR3 loop: CASSPLDRGLQETQYF. DNA for the CDR3: TGTGCCAGCTCACCCTTGGACAGGGGCTTACAAGAGACCCAGTACTTC.

The V gene is TRBV20-1, the J gene TRBJ2-7; 7 bases fit TRBD1. The CDR3 extends over 16 amino acids. CDR1 is DFQATT, CDR2 SNEGSKA, per germline (reference sequence). Losses at the gene ends were 0 bases for V and 1 base for J; bases not matched to a gene: 9. CDR3 residues: CSARDWGQLSSYEQYF. The CDR3 bases are TGCAGTGCTAGAGATTGGGGACAGCTAAGTTCCTACGAGCAGTACTTC.

The rearrangement uses TRBV3-1 and TRBJ1-2, with D perhaps matching TRBD1 (6 bases). With 6 bases removed from V and 2 bases from J, the gap between germline ends came to 16 bases. The CDR3 loop spans 15 amino acids. Germline CDR1 is LGHDT and CDR2 is YNNKEL (reference sequence). The CDR3 spells CASRRDLTGNYGYTF. The CDR3 DNA reads as TGTGCCAGCAGACGCGATCTAACAGGGAACTATGGCTACACCTTC.

This chain connects TRBV3-1 to TRBJ1-1; a weak D match, TRBD1 (5 bases). Trimming cost V 0 bases and J 3 bases, with 11 bases left between them. The CDR3 has 15 residues. In germline, CDR1 is LGHDT, CDR2 YNNKEL (reference sequence). In nucleotides, the CDR3 is TGTGCCAGCAGCCAAGAACGGTGGGGGGACACTGAAGCTTTCTTT. It translates to CASSQERWGDTEAFF.

V usage is TRBV20-1 and J usage is TRBJ2-5, with TRBD2 identical over 8 bases. The CDR3 extends over 17 amino acids. V was clipped by 5 bases and J by 4 bases; unmatched bases: 18. Germline CDR1 DFQATT, CDR2 SNEGSKA (reference sequence). The CDR3 nucleotides read TGCAGTGCTGGAGGGACCGGGACGGGGGGGATGTTAGAGACCCAGTACTTC. Protein product: CSAGGTGTGGMLETQYF.

In nucleotides, the CDR3 is TGTGCCAGTAGTACCGGGACAGGGGGCTCAGAGACCCAGTACTTC. Translating it yields CASSTGTGGSETQYF. The rearrangement uses TRBV19 and TRBJ2-5, with TRBD1 matching over 12 bases. This CDR3 spans 15 amino acids. Trimming at V came to 4 bases and at J to 4 bases, leaving 4 bases not matched to a gene. Germline loops: CDR1 LNHDA, CDR2 SQIVND (reference sequence). The full variable domain, in which reference TRBV19 and TRBJ2-5 provide the parts outside the CDR3, is DGGITQSPKYLFRKEGQNVTLSCEQNLNHDAMYWYRQDPGQGLRLIYYSQIVNDFQKGDIAEGYSVSREKKESFPLTVTSAQKNPTAFYLCASSTGTGGSETQYFGPGTRLLVL.